These T cell receptor beta chains were read from a single sample in a study of shared clonotypes between healthy human individuals. TCRdb's table, derived via immunoSEQ multiplex PCR, lists solely in-frame clones and lacks some. The data contain about 2.1 million clones, approximately 92% of them seen just once; the ten biggest clones take up approximately 1.6%. Specimen: naive CD8+ T cells from PBMCs. Receptors originate from a man between 18 and 29 years old in good health. Some clones in this sample may be carry-over from other donors' samples. Both conserved end residues are part of each CDR3. The D gene is left open where the match is weak. The size of a clone is reported for some rows only, either as once, few or many, or as a class for expanded clones.

TRBV27	once	NA	TRBJ2-7	TGTGCCAGCAGGCAAGGGGGGCCCACTAGGTCGGGGTACGAGCAGTACTTC	CASRQGGPTRSGYEQYF
TRBV7-2	NA	TRBD2	TRBJ2-3	TGTGCCAGCTTTTCTGGCGGGAGCCGCCTCACAGATACGCAGTATTTT	CASFSGGSRLTDTQYF
TRBV5-8	NA	TRBD2	TRBJ2-1	TGTGCCAGCAGCACCGGACTAGCTTTTTACAATGAGCAGTTCTTC	CASSTGLAFYNEQFF
TRBV28	once	NA	TRBJ1-2	TGTGCCAGCACTCCTACCCCAGGGTATGGCTACACCTTC	CASTPTPGYGYTF
TRBV4-3	once	TRBD2	TRBJ2-1	TGCGCCAGCAGCCAAGGGGTACCGGGACTAGCTGAAAATGAGCAGTTCTTC	CASSQGVPGLAENEQFF
TRBV4-1	few	NA	TRBJ1-5	TGCGCCAGCAGCCAAGAATCATCGGGCCTCGGGAGTCAGCCCCAGCATTTT	CASSQESSGLGSQPQHF
TRBV19	NA	NA	TRBJ1-2	TGTGCCAGTAGTACCGCAGAGGAGGGGAGGTATGGCTACACCTTC	CASSTAEEGRYGYTF
TRBV5-6	NA	NA	TRBJ2-7	TGTGCCAGCAGCTTGGTAGGGAAGACCTACGAGCAGTACTTC	CASSLVGKTYEQYF
TRBV6-5	NA	NA	TRBJ1-2	TGTGCCAGCAGTTACGGACAGCTCTATGGCTACACCTTC	CASSYGQLYGYTF
TRBV7-8	NA	NA	TRBJ2-6	TGTGCCAGCAGCTTTTACTTTTCAAATTTTGGGGCCAACGTCCTGACTTTC	CASSFYFSNFGANVLTF
TRBV7-8	NA	NA	TRBJ2-3	TGTGCCAGCAGCTTAGGGCAGCCTAGCACAGATACGCAGTATTTT	CASSLGQPSTDTQYF
TRBV7-6	NA	NA	TRBJ2-7	TGTGCCAGCAGCGGCGGGGCAGCGGTCTACGAGCAGTACTTC	CASSGGAAVYEQYF
TRBV27	NA	TRBD2	TRBJ2-5	TGTGCCAGCAGTTTCCTAGCGGCCCGAGATGAGGCCCAGTACTTC	CASSFLAARDEAQYF
TRBV21-1	NA	NA	TRBJ1-4	TGTGCCAGCAGCACCCAGACCGGGGCGAATGAAAAACTGTTTTTT	CASSTQTGANEKLFF
TRBV5-1	NA	NA	TRBJ1-3	TGCGCCAGCAGCGGAGGAACAGGGTCTGGAAACACCATATATTTT	CASSGGTGSGNTIYF
TRBV19	few	TRBD2	TRBJ2-1	TGTGCCAGTAGTATACTAGCGGGGACGTACAATGAGCAGTTCTTC	CASSILAGTYNEQFF
TRBV7-9	NA	NA	TRBJ2-5	TGTGCCAGCAGCTTAGCGCCCGACCTGAGGAAGACCCAGTACTTC	CASSLAPDLRKTQYF
TRBV7-8	once	TRBD2	TRBJ2-5	TGTGCCAGCAGCTTCCCAGCGGGGGGAGAGACCCAGTACTTC	CASSFPAGGETQYF
TRBV30	few	NA	TRBJ1-1	TGTGCCTGGAGTGGACGGATGGAAGCTTTCTTT	CAWSGRMEAFF
TRBV7-6	NA	TRBD2	TRBJ2-3	TGTGCCAGCAGCTCCCGGACTAGCCTAAGCACAGATACGCAGTATTTT	CASSSRTSLSTDTQYF
TRBV29-1	NA	TRBD2	TRBJ2-1	TGCAGCGGCCTCGGGACTAGCTCGCAGTTCTTC	CSGLGTSSQFF
TRBV7-9	NA	NA	TRBJ2-5	TGTGCCAGCAGCCCCTGGGTAGCTGAGCAAGAGACCCAGTACTTC	CASSPWVAEQETQYF
TRBV29-1	NA	NA	TRBJ2-7	TGCAGCACCAGGGATTCCGAGCAGTACTTC	CSTRDSEQYF
TRBV28	NA	NA	TRBJ2-7	TGTGCCAGCAGCCCAGGGGACGGTCCAGCCTACGAGCAGTACTTC	CASSPGDGPAYEQYF
TRBV27	NA	NA	TRBJ1-1	TGTGCCAGCAGTCTCCGGACAGCTGAAGCTTTCTTT	CASSLRTAEAFF
TRBV28	NA	NA	TRBJ2-3	TGTGCCAGCAGTCCCCCACTAGCTCACTATAACACAGATACGCAGTATTTT	CASSPPLAHYNTDTQYF
TRBV9	NA	TRBD2	TRBJ2-7	TGTGCCAGCAGCGTAGGATCTAGCGGGAATCGTGGGGAGCAGTACTTC	CASSVGSSGNRGEQYF
TRBV27	NA	NA	TRBJ2-7	TGTGCCAGCAGCCCCCGTCCCGGTACCTACGAGCAGTACTTC	CASSPRPGTYEQYF
TRBV27	NA	NA	TRBJ2-3	TGTGCCAGCAGTTTATCGAAGGTACGGGGGACAGATACGCAGTATTTT	CASSLSKVRGTDTQYF
TRBV7-8	once	TRBD2	TRBJ2-7	TGTGCCAGCAGCTTAGGAACTAGCGGGAGAACCCCTCGAACCTACGAGCAGTACTTC	CASSLGTSGRTPRTYEQYF
TRBV23-1	NA	NA	TRBJ1-5	TGCGCCAGCAGCCAACCCCGGGGGCCGAGCAATCAGCCCCAGCATTTT	CASSQPRGPSNQPQHF
TRBV6-6	NA	NA	TRBJ1-5	TGTGCCACATTTACAGGGAGTGGTTCCGGGCAGCCCCAGCATTTT	CATFTGSGSGQPQHF
TRBV21-1	NA	NA	TRBJ1-2	TGTGCCAGCAGCACGACAAACGTACGGACCTATGGCTACACCTTC	CASSTTNVRTYGYTF
TRBV28	NA	NA	TRBJ2-5	TGTGCCAGCAGTTTTAGCGCGGGTCGGTGGGCCGGGTACCAAGAGACCCAGTACTTC	CASSFSAGRWAGYQETQYF
TRBV29-1	NA	NA	TRBJ1-3	TGCAGCGTTGGTGGGACCGCCGGCGGAAACACCATATATTTT	CSVGGTAGGNTIYF
TRBV5-6	NA	NA	TRBJ1-3	TGTGCCAGCAGCTTGGAGGCAGAGCACTCCTCTGGAAACACCATATATTTT	CASSLEAEHSSGNTIYF
TRBV27	NA	TRBD2	TRBJ2-7	TGTGCCAGCAGCTCACTAGCGGGAGGTCACGAGCAGTACTTC	CASSSLAGGHEQYF
TRBV19	NA	NA	TRBJ1-1	TGTGCCAGTAGTATCCGGGACACCAACACTGAAGCTTTCTTT	CASSIRDTNTEAFF
TRBV10-3	NA	TRBD2	TRBJ2-7	TGTGCCATCAGTGAGTTAGAGACTAGCGGGTTCTACGAGCAGTACTTC	CAISELETSGFYEQYF
TRBV4-1	NA	NA	TRBJ1-5	TGCGCCAGCAGCCACCGGGGCAATAGCAATCAGCCCCAGCATTTT	CASSHRGNSNQPQHF
TRBV2	NA	NA	TRBJ1-1	TGTGCCATTGAAGGGACGGTGAACACTGAAGCTTTCTTT	CAIEGTVNTEAFF
TRBV7-9	few	NA	TRBJ1-1	TGTGCCAGCAGCTCCCAAGGCCGGGGGCTTGGACCACTTGAAGCTTTCTTT	CASSSQGRGLGPLEAFF